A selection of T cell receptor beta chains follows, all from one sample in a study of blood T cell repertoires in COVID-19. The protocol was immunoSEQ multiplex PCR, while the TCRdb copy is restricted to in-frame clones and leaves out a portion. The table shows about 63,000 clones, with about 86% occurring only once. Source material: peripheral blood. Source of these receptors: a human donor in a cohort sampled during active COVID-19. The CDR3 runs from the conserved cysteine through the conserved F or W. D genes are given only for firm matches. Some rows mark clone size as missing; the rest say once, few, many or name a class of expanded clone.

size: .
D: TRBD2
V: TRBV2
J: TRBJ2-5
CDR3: CASSWGGQETQYF
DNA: TGTGCCAGCAGTTGGGGAGGGCAGGAGACCCAGTACTTC

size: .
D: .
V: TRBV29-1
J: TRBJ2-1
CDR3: CSVESGNEQFF
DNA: TGCAGCGTTGAATCAGGGAATGAGCAGTTCTTC

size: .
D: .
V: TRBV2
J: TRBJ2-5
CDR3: CASSHRQQETQYF
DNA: TGTGCCAGCAGCCATCGACAGCAAGAGACCCAGTACTTC

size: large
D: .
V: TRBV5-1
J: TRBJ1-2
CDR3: CASSLAVGEVNYGYTF
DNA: TGCGCCAGCAGCTTGGCCGTGGGGGAGGTTAACTATGGCTACACCTTC

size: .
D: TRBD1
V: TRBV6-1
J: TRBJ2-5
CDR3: CASREGTGATQETQYF
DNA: TGTGCCAGCAGAGAAGGGACAGGCGCAACTCAAGAGACCCAGTACTTC

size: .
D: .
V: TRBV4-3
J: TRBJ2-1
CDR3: CASSQVGSSYNEQFF
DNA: TGCGCCAGCAGCCAAGTCGGGAGCTCCTACAATGAGCAGTTCTTC

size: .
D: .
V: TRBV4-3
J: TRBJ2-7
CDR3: CASSQAVSGRYEQYF
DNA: TGCGCCAGCAGCCAAGCGGTGTCAGGGAGGTACGAGCAGTACTTC

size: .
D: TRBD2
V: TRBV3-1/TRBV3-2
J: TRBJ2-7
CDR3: CASSQDEGGTPYEQYF
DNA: TGTGCCAGCAGCCAAGATGAGGGAGGGACCCCCTACGAGCAGTACTTC

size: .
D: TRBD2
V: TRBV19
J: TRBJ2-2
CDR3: CASIEGGLAVVGELFF
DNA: TGTGCCAGTATCGAGGGAGGACTAGCGGTAGTCGGGGAGCTGTTTTTT

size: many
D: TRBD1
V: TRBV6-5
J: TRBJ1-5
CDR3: CASSYSRTGNQPQHF
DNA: TGTGCCAGCAGTTACTCTAGGACAGGGAATCAGCCCCAGCATTTT

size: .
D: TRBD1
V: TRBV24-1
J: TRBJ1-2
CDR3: CATSDDGQGAYGYTF
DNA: TGTGCCACCAGTGATGACGGACAGGGGGCCTATGGCTACACCTTC

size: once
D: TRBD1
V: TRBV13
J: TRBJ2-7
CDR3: CASSVRTGPRVGQYF
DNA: TGTGCCAGCAGCGTCCGGACAGGGCCGAGAGTGGGGCAGTACTTC

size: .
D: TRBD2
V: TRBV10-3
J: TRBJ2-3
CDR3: CAISPRLAGALDTQYF
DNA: TGTGCCATCAGTCCCCGACTAGCGGGGGCCCTTGATACGCAGTATTTT

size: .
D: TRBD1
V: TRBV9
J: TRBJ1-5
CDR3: CASSPGQGHQPQHF
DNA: TGTGCCAGCAGCCCGGGACAGGGCCATCAGCCCCAGCATTTT

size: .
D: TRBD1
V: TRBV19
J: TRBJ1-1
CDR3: CASSTKTGTTEAFF
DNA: TGTGCCAGTAGTACCAAGACAGGGACCACTGAAGCTTTCTTT

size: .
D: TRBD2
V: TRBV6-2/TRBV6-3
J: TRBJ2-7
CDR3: CASSYSGLADYEQYF
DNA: TGTGCCAGCAGTTACTCGGGGCTAGCGGACTACGAGCAGTACTTC

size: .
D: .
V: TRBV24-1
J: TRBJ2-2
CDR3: CATSDFNDSGELFF
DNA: TGTGCCACCAGTGATTTTAACGACTCCGGGGAGCTGTTTTTT

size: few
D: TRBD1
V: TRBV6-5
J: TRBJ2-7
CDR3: CASSYWGQGMNEQYF
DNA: TGTGCCAGCAGTTACTGGGGACAGGGGATGAACGAGCAGTACTTC

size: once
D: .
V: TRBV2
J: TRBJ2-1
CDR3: CASPSSVGSYNEQFF
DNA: TGTGCCAGCCCCTCTAGCGTCGGTTCCTACAATGAGCAGTTCTTC

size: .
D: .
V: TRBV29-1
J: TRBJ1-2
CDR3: CSVESGRGYGYTF
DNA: TGCAGCGTTGAATCCGGCCGGGGCTATGGCTACACCTTC

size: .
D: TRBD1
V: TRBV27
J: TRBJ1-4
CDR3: CASRLRDRGNEKLFF
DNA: TGTGCCAGCCGACTCCGTGACAGGGGAAATGAAAAACTGTTTTTT

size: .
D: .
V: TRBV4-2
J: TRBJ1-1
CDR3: CASSQEGGEAFF
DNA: TGTGCCAGCAGCCAAGAGGGGGGGGAAGCTTTCTTT

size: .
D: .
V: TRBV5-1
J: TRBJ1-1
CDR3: CASSLTANTEAFF
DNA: TGCGCCAGCAGCTTAACTGCGAACACTGAAGCTTTCTTT

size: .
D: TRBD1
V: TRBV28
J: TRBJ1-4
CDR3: CASSPRQGASNEKLFF
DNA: TGTGCCAGCAGTCCCCGACAGGGGGCGTCTAATGAAAAACTGTTTTTT

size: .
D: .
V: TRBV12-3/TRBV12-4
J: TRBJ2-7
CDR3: CASSLGQGYEQYF
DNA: TGTGCCAGCAGTTTGGGGCAGGGATACGAGCAGTACTTC

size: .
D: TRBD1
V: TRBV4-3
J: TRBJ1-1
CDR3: CASSQEMGQLAEAFF
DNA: TGCGCCAGCAGCCAAGAGATGGGACAGCTAGCTGAAGCTTTCTTT

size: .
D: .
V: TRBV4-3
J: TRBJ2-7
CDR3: CASSQALGAQPPYEQYF
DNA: TGCGCCAGCAGCCAAGCTTTGGGGGCCCAACCCCCTTACGAGCAGTACTTC

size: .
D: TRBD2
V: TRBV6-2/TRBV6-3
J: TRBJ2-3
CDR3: CASSYSIAGARADTQYF
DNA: TGTGCCAGCAGTTACTCGATAGCGGGAGCTCGCGCAGATACGCAGTATTTT

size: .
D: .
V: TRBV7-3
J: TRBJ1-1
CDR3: CASSLGGANTEAFF
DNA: TGTGCCAGCAGCTTAGGGGGGGCGAACACTGAAGCTTTCTTT

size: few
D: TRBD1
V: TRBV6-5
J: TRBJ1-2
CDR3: CASRTGGYGYTF
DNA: TGTGCCAGTAGGACAGGGGGCTATGGCTACACCTTC

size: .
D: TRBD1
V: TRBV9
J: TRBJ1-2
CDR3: CASSYTGTGGEGGYTF
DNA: TGTGCCAGCTCCTACACCGGGACAGGGGGCGAGGGTGGCTACACCTTC

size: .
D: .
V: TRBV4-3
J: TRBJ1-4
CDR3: CASSQELHTEVYTEKLFF
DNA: TGCGCCAGCAGCCAAGAATTGCACACGGAGGTATATACGGAAAAACTGTTTTTT

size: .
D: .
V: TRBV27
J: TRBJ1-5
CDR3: CASSFLNQPQHF
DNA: TGTGCCAGCAGTTTCCTGAATCAGCCCCAGCATTTT

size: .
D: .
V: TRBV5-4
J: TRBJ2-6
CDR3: CASSFGQYNSGANVLTF
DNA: TGTGCCAGCAGCTTCGGACAATACAACTCTGGGGCCAACGTCCTGACTTTC

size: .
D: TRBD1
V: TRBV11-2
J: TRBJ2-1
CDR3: CASRGRSTGGHEQFF
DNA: TGTGCCAGCAGGGGAAGGTCGACAGGGGGCCATGAGCAGTTCTTC

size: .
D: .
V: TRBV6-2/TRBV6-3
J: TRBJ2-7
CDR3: CASSYFSYEQYF
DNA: TGTGCCAGCAGTTACTTTAGCTACGAGCAGTACTTC

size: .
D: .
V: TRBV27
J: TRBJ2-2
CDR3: CASSATLSTGELFF
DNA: TGTGCCAGCAGTGCCACGTTGAGTACCGGGGAGCTGTTTTTT

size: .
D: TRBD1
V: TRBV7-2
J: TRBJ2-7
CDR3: CASSLHMGQYYSYEQYF
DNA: TGTGCCAGCAGCTTGCACATGGGACAGTACTACTCCTACGAGCAGTACTTC

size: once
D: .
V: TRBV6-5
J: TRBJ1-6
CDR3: CASSPGRGSPLHF
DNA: TGTGCCAGCAGTCCCGGCCGGGGATCACCCCTCCACTTT

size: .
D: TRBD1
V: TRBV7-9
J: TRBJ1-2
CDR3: CASSPDRGATYGYTF
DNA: TGTGCCAGCAGCCCAGACAGGGGAGCGACCTATGGCTACACCTTC

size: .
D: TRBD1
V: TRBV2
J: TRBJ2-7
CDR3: CASNVGQGATYEQYF
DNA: TGTGCCAGCAACGTGGGACAGGGGGCCACCTACGAGCAGTACTTC

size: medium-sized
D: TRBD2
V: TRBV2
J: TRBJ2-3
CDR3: CASTAAGVLPDTQYF
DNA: TGTGCCAGCACGGCAGCGGGAGTTTTACCAGATACGCAGTATTTT

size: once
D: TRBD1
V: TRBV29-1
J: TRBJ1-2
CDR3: CSVGSGTVYGYTF
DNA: TGCAGCGTGGGGTCCGGGACAGTCTATGGCTACACCTTC

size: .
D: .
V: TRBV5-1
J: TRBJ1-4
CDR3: CASSLMDNGKLFF
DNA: TGCGCCAGCAGCTTGATGGACAACGGAAAACTGTTTTTT

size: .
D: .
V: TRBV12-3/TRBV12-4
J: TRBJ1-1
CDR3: CASREGPHTEAFF
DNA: TGTGCCAGCCGGGAAGGTCCCCACACTGAAGCTTTCTTT

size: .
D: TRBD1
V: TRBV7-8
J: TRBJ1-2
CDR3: CASSLGQTLNYGYTF
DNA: TGTGCCAGCAGCTTGGGACAGACCTTAAACTATGGCTACACCTTC

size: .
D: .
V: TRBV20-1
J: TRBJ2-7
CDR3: CSARGLNEQYF
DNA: TGCAGTGCTAGAGGGCTGAACGAGCAGTACTTC

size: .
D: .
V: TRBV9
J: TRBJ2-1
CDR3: CASSPEGSAGYNEQFF
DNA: TGTGCCAGCAGCCCTGAAGGGTCCGCGGGGTACAATGAGCAGTTCTTC

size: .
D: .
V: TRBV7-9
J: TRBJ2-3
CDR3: CASSLLEADTQYF
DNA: TGTGCCAGCAGCTTATTAGAGGCAGATACGCAGTATTTT

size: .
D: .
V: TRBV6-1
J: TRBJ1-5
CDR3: CASSDRSNQPQHF
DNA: TGTGCCAGCAGTGACAGGAGCAATCAGCCCCAGCATTTT

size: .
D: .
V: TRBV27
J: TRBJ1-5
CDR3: CASSLFTGHQPQHF
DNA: TGTGCCAGCAGTTTATTTACAGGCCATCAGCCCCAGCATTTT

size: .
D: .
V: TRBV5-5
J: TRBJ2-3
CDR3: CATEGTSTDTQYF
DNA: TGTGCCACCGAGGGGACTAGCACAGATACGCAGTATTTT

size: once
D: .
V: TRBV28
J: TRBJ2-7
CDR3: CASSTNYEQYF
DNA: TGTGCCAGCAGTACAAATTACGAGCAGTACTTC

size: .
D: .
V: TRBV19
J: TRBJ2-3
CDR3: CASSIRGGGASTDTQYF
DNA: TGTGCCAGTAGTATTAGAGGTGGAGGGGCTAGCACAGATACGCAGTATTTT

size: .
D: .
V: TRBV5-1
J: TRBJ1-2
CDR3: CASSLQGFDGYTF
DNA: TGCGCCAGCTCCCTACAGGGATTTGACGGCTACACCTTC

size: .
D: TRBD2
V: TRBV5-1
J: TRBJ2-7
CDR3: CASSFSLAERPYEQYF
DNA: TGCGCCAGCAGCTTTTCACTAGCGGAGAGGCCTTACGAGCAGTACTTC